Below are 5 T cell receptor beta chains sequenced from a single sample in a study of T cell responses to AZD1222 COVID-19 vaccine. Measured with immunoSEQ multiplex PCR; TCRdb has only the in-frame clones, and not every one. The data contain tens of thousands of clones, 70% to 90% of them seen just once; the ten biggest clones take up about 10%. The sample in question was peripheral blood, obtained 28 days after the second AZD1222 dose. These receptors came from an adult who received the AZD1222 COVID-19 vaccine.

This chain connects TRBV29-1 to TRBJ2-7; D is perhaps TRBD1 (5 bases). The germline CDR1 and CDR2 sequences are SQVTM and ANQGSEA. The CDR3 length is 12 residues. The V and J ends lost 4 bases and 7 bases respectively, with 14 bases between them. The CDR3 here is CSVVRQGKEQYF. Here the CDR3 DNA reads TGCAGCGTTGTTCGGCAGGGTAAGGAGCAGTACTTC.

The chain couples TRBV5-5 to TRBJ1-1, with D possibly TRBD1 on 6 matching bases. The germline V and J ends were trimmed by 4 bases and 4 bases, with 11 bases remaining between them. Germline V gene data show CDR1 as SGHKS and CDR2 as YYEKEE (reference sequence). This CDR3 is 13 amino acids long. CDR3 nucleotides: TGTGCCAGCAGCCACAGGGATAGCACTGAAGCTTTCTTT. Translation gives CASSHRDSTEAFF.

This CDR3 reads CASSQDQARWQAPMNTEAFF. CDR3 DNA: TGCGCCAGCAGCCAAGATCAGGCAAGATGGCAGGCCCCCATGAACACTGAAGCTTTCTTT. The V call is TRBV4-1, the J call TRBJ1-1, with unresolved D. CDR1 is MGHRA and CDR2 is YSYEKL in the germline V gene. V was clipped by 0 bases and J by 0 bases, with 23 bases between them. This CDR3 has 20 amino acids.

This clone was seen at least ten times. V is TRBV5-1 and J is TRBJ2-1; 9 nucleotides line up with TRBD1. Germline V gives CDR1 SGHRS, CDR2 YFSETQ. The CDR3 has 15 amino acids. Trimming took 0 bases from V and 8 from J; bases not matched to a gene: 6. DNA for the CDR3: TGCGCCAGCAGCTTGGCTGGACAGGGGCTGGATGAGCAGTTCTTC. Its translation: CASSLAGQGLDEQFF.

The V call is TRBV19, the J call TRBJ2-3, with D perhaps matching TRBD2 (6 bases). The CDR3 sequence is 16 residues long. Germline values: CDR1 LNHDA, CDR2 SQIVND (reference sequence). Trimming cost V 5 bases and J 0 bases, with 15 bases left between them. The CDR3 DNA reads as TGTGCCAGTAGTCCGCGAGGGACTGCTAGCACAGATACGCAGTATTTT. It codes for CASSPRGTASTDTQYF.